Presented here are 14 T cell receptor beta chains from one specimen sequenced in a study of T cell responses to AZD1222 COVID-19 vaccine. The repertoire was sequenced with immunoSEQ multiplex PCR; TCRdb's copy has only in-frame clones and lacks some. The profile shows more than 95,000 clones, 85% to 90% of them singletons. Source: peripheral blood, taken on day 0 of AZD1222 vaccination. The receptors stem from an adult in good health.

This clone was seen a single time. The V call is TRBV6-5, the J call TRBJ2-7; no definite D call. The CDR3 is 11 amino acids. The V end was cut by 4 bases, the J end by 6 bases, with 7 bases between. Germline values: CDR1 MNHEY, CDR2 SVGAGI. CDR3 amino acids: CASSSLGEQYF. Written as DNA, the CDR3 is TGTGCCAGCAGTTCCCTTGGCGAGCAGTACTTC.

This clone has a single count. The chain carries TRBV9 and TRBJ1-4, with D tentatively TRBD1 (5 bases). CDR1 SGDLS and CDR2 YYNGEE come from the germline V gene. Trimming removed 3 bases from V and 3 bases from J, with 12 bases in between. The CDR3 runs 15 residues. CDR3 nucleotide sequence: TGTGCCAGCAGCGCCCAGGGTTTGGCTAATGAAAAACTGTTTTTT. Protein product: CASSAQGLANEKLFF.

The CDR3: CASSLGGQSTDTQYF. CDR3 DNA: TGTGCCAGCAGCTTAGGTGGACAGAGCACAGATACGCAGTATTTT. The genes are TRBV7-2 and TRBJ2-3, with a weak D call TRBD1 (6 bases). Trimming stripped 1 base from V and 0 bases from J, with 8 bases between. CDR3 length: 15 residues. The germline gives CDR1 SGHTA, CDR2 FQGNSA.

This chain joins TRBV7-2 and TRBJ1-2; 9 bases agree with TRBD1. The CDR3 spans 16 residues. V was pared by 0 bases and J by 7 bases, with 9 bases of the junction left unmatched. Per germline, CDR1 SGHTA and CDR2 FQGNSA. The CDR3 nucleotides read TGTGCCAGCAGCTTAGCCCTGGCCGGGACAGGGTTTGGCTACACCTTC. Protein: CASSLALAGTGFGYTF.

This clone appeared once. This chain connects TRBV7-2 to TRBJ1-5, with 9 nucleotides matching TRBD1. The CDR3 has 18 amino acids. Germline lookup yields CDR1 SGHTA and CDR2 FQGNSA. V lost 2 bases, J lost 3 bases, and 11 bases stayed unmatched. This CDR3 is CASSLMGTGTGFNQPQHF. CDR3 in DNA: TGTGCCAGCAGCTTAATGGGTACCGGGACAGGGTTCAATCAGCCCCAGCATTTT.

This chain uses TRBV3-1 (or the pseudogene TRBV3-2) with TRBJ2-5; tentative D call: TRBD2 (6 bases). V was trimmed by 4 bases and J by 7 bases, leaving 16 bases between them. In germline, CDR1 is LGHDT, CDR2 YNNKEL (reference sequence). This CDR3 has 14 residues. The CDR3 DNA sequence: TGTGCCAGCAGCCGGGGACTCGACGGTGGGACCCAGTACTTC. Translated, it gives CASSRGLDGGTQYF.

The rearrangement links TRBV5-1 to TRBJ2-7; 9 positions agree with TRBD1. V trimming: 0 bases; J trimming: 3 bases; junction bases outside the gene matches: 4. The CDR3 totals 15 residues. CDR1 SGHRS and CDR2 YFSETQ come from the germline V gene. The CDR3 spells CASSLDGTGIYEQYF. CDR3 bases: TGCGCCAGCAGCTTGGATGGGACAGGGATCTACGAGCAGTACTTC.

In nucleotides, the CDR3 is TGTGCCACCAGCAGGGGGGAGTTCTACGAGCAGTACTTC. Protein: CATSRGEFYEQYF. This chain joins TRBV15 and TRBJ2-7; D is tentatively TRBD1 or TRBD2 (5 bases each). CDR1 and CDR2 from the germline V gene are LNHNV and YYDKDF (reference sequence). This CDR3 is 13 amino acids long. The ends were cut back, 3 bases at V and 3 bases at J, with 9 bases in the middle.

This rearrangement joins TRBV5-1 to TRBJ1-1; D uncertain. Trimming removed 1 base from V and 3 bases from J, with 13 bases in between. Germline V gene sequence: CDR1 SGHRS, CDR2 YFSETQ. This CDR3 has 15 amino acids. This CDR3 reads CASSLLGESYTEAFF. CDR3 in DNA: TGCGCCAGCAGCTTGTTGGGAGAGTCGTACACTGAAGCTTTCTTT.

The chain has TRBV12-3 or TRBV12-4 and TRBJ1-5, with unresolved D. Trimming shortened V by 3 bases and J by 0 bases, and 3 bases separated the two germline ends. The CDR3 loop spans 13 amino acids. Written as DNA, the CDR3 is TGTGCCAGCAGTTTCGGTAGCAATCAGCCCCAGCATTTT. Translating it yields CASSFGSNQPQHF.

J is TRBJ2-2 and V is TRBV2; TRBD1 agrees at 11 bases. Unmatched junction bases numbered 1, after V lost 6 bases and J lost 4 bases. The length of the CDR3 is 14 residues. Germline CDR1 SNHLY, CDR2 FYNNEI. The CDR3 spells CASRDRGPTGELFF. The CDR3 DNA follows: TGTGCCAGCAGGGACAGGGGGCCCACCGGGGAGCTGTTTTTT. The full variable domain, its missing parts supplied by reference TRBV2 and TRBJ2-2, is EPEVTQTPSHQVTQMGQEVILRCVPISNHLYFYWYRQILGQKVEFLVSFYNNEISEKSEIFDDQFSVERPDGSNFTLKIRSTKLEDSAMYFCASRDRGPTGELFFGEGSRLTVL.

The CDR3 DNA sequence: TGTGCCAGTAAAAGCTGGATTAGGGGCACTGAAGCTTTCTTT. This codes for CASKSWIRGTEAFF. The rearrangement uses TRBV19 and TRBJ1-1, with a tentative D call TRBD1 (5 bases). The CDR3 spans 14 residues. V was cut by 7 bases and J by 4 bases, with 16 bases left in between. Looked up from germline, CDR1 is LNHDA and CDR2 is SQIVND (reference sequence). The full variable domain, in which reference TRBV19 and TRBJ1-1 provide the parts outside the CDR3, is DGGITQSPKYLFRKEGQNVTLSCEQNLNHDAMYWYRQDPGQGLRLIYYSQIVNDFQKGDIAEGYSVSREKKESFPLTVTSAQKNPTAFYLCASKSWIRGTEAFFGQGTRLTVV.

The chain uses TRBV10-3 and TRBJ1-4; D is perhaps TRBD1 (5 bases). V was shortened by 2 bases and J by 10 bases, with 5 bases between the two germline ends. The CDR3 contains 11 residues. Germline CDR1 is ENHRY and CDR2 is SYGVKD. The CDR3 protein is CAISEGGKLFF. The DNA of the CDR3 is TGTGCCATCAGTGAGGGGGGAAAACTGTTTTTT.

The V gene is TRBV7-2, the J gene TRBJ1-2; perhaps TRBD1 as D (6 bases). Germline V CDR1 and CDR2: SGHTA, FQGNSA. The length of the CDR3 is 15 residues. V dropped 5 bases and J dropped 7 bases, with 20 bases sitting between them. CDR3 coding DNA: TGTGCCAGCAGCGGATACCCAACAGGGACGGGTGGCTACACCTTC. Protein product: CASSGYPTGTGGYTF.